The TCR beta chain under discussion was sequenced for a study of blood T cell repertoires in COVID-19. The wider study: T cells, B-cell-depleted T cells, or PBMCs supplied cDNA or gDNA.

Per the authors' pipeline: Counts of nucleated cells, estimated from reference gene primer amplification, were obtained. TCRdb's table, derived via immunoSEQ multiplex PCR, lists solely in-frame clones and lacks some. V, J and clone size are those of that table, while D and trimming were read from the DNA. The sample lists about 64,000 clones, 85% to 90% seen once, with 10% in the top ten. All recovered Cohort 3 donors got two negative PCRs, got clearance, or saw symptom resolution. Germline CDR1 reads SGHNT; CDR2 reads YENEEA. The CDR3 is 15 amino acids. V shed 2 bases, J shed 3 bases, and the junction held 5 bases outside the gene matches.

The J gene is TRBJ1-1, the V gene TRBV11-3, with 8 bases matching TRBD1. The sequence came from a woman aged 40 to 50 who had recovered from COVID-19. The sample consisted of PBMCs or T cells enriched from blood (not recorded which). Written as DNA, the CDR3 is TGTGCCAGCAGCTTATCCAGGGGGCAGGACACTGAAGCTTTCTTT. The encoded protein is CASSLSRGQDTEAFF. The full variable domain, rest sourced from reference TRBV11-3 and TRBJ1-1, is EAGVVQSPRYKIIEKKQPVAFWCNPISGHNTLYWYLQNLGQGPELLIRYENEEAVDDSQLPKDRFSAERLKGVDSTLKIQPAELGDSAVYLCASSLSRGQDTEAFFGQGTRLTVV.